These T cell receptor beta chains were read from a single sample in a study of cytomegalovirus exposure and HLA in healthy donors. The method was immunoSEQ multiplex PCR; TCRdb's version includes in-frame clones alone and lacks a portion of them. In the table there are about 160,000 clones, about 65% of which are singletons. The source material was PBMCs. Receptor source: a middle-aged man in good health and CMV-seropositive. Each CDR3 is given with its conserved first and last residue. The D gene is left open where the match is weak. Expanded clones get a size class; other rows say once, few or many, or leave the size out.

few | TRBJ2-3 | TRBV7-3 | TRBD2 | CASRNAGGSDTDTQYF | TGTGCCAGCAGGAATGCGGGGGGCTCCGACACAGATACGCAGTATTTT
few | TRBJ2-7 | TRBV6-5 | - | CASSYSSPNEQYF | TGTGCCAGCAGTTACTCGAGCCCAAACGAGCAGTACTTC
few | TRBJ1-6 | TRBV7-6 | TRBD1 | CASSFGTGSNSPLHF | TGTGCCAGCAGCTTCGGGACAGGGTCAAATTCACCCCTCCACTTT
- | TRBJ2-1 | TRBV4-3 | TRBD2 | CASSQDLLRGLANNEQFF | TGCGCCAGCAGCCAAGATCTACTACGGGGACTAGCCAACAATGAGCAGTTCTTC
few | TRBJ2-1 | TRBV25-1 | - | CASGAGEQFF | TGTGCCAGCGGAGCGGGTGAGCAGTTCTTC
few | TRBJ1-2 | TRBV9 | - | CASSVEAGSYGYTF | TGTGCCAGCAGCGTAGAGGCAGGGTCCTATGGCTACACCTTC
- | TRBJ1-2 | TRBV6-1 | - | CASRRLVNYGYTF | TGTGCCAGCAGGCGCTTGGTTAACTATGGCTACACCTTC
few | TRBJ2-7 | TRBV27 | - | CASSSGVGPYEQYF | TGTGCCAGCAGTTCGGGGGTGGGCCCCTACGAGCAGTACTTC
- | TRBJ1-1 | TRBV11-2 | TRBD1 | CASSTYRGVNTEAFF | TGTGCCAGCAGCACTTACAGGGGAGTCAACACTGAAGCTTTCTTT
- | TRBJ2-1 | TRBV6-6 | TRBD1 | CASWGRTGGGEQFF | TGTGCCAGCTGGGGGAGGACAGGGGGTGGTGAGCAGTTCTTC
few | TRBJ1-4 | TRBV4-1 | TRBD1 | CASSQDGTGQYEKLFF | TGCGCCAGCAGCCAAGATGGGACAGGGCAATATGAAAAACTGTTTTTT
few | TRBJ1-5 | TRBV10-3 | TRBD1 | CATQGASNQPQHF | TGTGCCACCCAGGGGGCGTCCAATCAGCCCCAGCATTTT
- | TRBJ2-1 | TRBV7-2 | - | CASSLWTINNEQFF | TGTGCCAGCAGCCTGTGGACTATTAACAATGAGCAGTTCTTC
- | TRBJ1-5 | TRBV5-6 | TRBD1 | CASSEGQGLSQPQHF | TGTGCCAGCAGCGAGGGACAGGGGTTGAGTCAGCCCCAGCATTTT
- | TRBJ1-1 | TRBV6-5 | TRBD1 | CASIRDRVNTEAFF | TGTGCCAGCATCCGGGACAGGGTAAATACTGAAGCTTTCTTT
few | TRBJ2-7 | TRBV13 | - | CASSLGLTYEQYF | TGTGCCAGCAGCTTGGGACTCACCTACGAGCAGTACTTC
few | TRBJ2-5 | TRBV7-3 | - | CASSLNAYETQYF | TGTGCCAGCAGCTTAAACGCCTATGAGACCCAGTACTTC
- | TRBJ1-6 | TRBV30 | - | CAWSVDGQYNSPLHF | TGTGCCTGGAGTGTAGATGGACAGTATAATTCACCCCTCCACTTT
once | TRBJ2-7 | TRBV11-2 | - | CASSSIADSRISYEQYF | TGTGCCAGCAGCTCGATCGCTGACAGTCGGATCTCCTACGAGCAGTACTTC
- | TRBJ2-2 | TRBV13 | - | CASSFHRTNTGELFF | TGTGCCAGCAGCTTCCACAGAACCAACACCGGGGAGCTGTTTTTT
- | TRBJ1-6 | TRBV19 | - | CASSIRGNSPLHF | TGTGCCAGTAGTATTAGGGGGAATTCACCCCTCCACTTT
- | TRBJ1-1 | TRBV29-1 | - | CSVVGRMNTEAFF | TGCAGCGTTGTAGGGAGAATGAACACTGAAGCTTTCTTT
few | TRBJ1-1 | TRBV18 | - | CASSPTGNTEAFF | TGTGCCAGCTCCCCGACAGGGAACACTGAAGCTTTCTTT
- | TRBJ1-2 | TRBV6-6 | - | CASSYSAGVGYTF | TGTGCCAGCAGTTACTCGGCAGGGGTGGGCTACACCTTC
- | TRBJ2-2 | TRBV19 | - | CASRARNTGELFF | TGTGCCAGTAGGGCCAGAAACACCGGGGAGCTGTTTTTT
- | TRBJ1-3 | TRBV7-6 | - | CASSLALGVRNTIYF | TGTGCCAGCAGCCTAGCCCTCGGGGTTAGAAACACCATATATTTT
- | TRBJ1-3 | TRBV25-1 | - | CAAGLGNTIYF | TGTGCCGCGGGGTTGGGAAACACCATATATTTT
- | TRBJ1-1 | TRBV9 | - | CASSAPSGEAFF | TGTGCCAGCAGCGCCCCGTCGGGTGAAGCTTTCTTT
- | TRBJ2-3 | TRBV6-5 | - | CASSYSDFPGTDTQYF | TGTGCCAGCAGTTACTCCGACTTCCCGGGGACAGATACGCAGTATTTT
- | TRBJ1-5 | TRBV19 | TRBD1 | CASSRTGDPISNQPQHF | TGTGCCAGTAGCCGTACAGGGGACCCGATAAGCAATCAGCCCCAGCATTTT
- | TRBJ1-3 | TRBV6-6 | - | CASVTGGNTIYF | TGTGCCAGCGTCACAGGTGGAAACACCATATATTTT
- | TRBJ1-2 | TRBV11-2 | - | CASSLQGRGYTF | TGTGCCAGCAGCTTACAGGGCCGAGGCTACACCTTC
few | TRBJ1-3 | TRBV5-1 | TRBD1 | CASSLRGHSSGNTIYF | TGCGCCAGCAGCTTGAGGGGGCACAGCTCTGGAAACACCATATATTTT
few | TRBJ1-5 | TRBV6-5 | TRBD1 | CASSKQGAGNQPQHF | TGTGCCAGCAGCAAACAGGGGGCAGGCAATCAGCCCCAGCATTTT
- | TRBJ1-2 | TRBV5-5 | - | CASSSLAGTLNYGYTF | TGTGCCAGCAGCTCCCTGGCCGGGACTCTGAACTATGGCTACACCTTC
- | TRBJ1-1 | TRBV6-1 | TRBD1 | CASIWTGTNTEAFF | TGTGCCAGCATTTGGACAGGGACAAACACTGAAGCTTTCTTT
few | TRBJ1-1 | TRBV4-3 | - | CASSQGAGGDTEAFF | TGCGCCAGCAGCCAAGGGGCGGGGGGAGACACTGAAGCTTTCTTT
- | TRBJ2-7 | TRBV2 | - | CASLLQGPSGEQYF | TGTGCCAGCCTCCTACAAGGACCCTCGGGGGAGCAGTACTTC
few | TRBJ1-2 | TRBV30 | - | CAWKAAPYGYTF | TGTGCCTGGAAGGCGGCGCCTTATGGCTACACCTTC
once | TRBJ1-5 | TRBV2 | - | CASQGEGNQPQHF | TGTGCCAGCCAAGGGGAGGGCAATCAGCCCCAGCATTTT
once | TRBJ2-1 | TRBV30 | - | CAWFHGGRGYEQFF | TGTGCCTGGTTTCATGGGGGGCGGGGGTATGAGCAGTTCTTC
- | TRBJ1-2 | TRBV18 | TRBD1 | CASSPPQGEAYGYTF | TGTGCCAGCTCACCACCCCAGGGGGAGGCCTATGGCTACACCTTC
- | TRBJ1-3 | TRBV10-3 | - | CAISESGQTGNTIYF | TGTGCCATCAGTGAGTCCGGACAGACTGGAAACACCATATATTTT
- | TRBJ1-6 | TRBV5-1 | - | CASRLSGTDSPLHF | TGCGCCAGCAGATTGAGCGGGACGGATTCACCCCTCCACTTT
- | TRBJ2-2 | TRBV5-8 | - | CASSSPGLYTGELFF | TGTGCCAGCAGCTCACCGGGACTCTACACCGGGGAGCTGTTTTTT
- | TRBJ2-7 | TRBV9 | TRBD2 | CASSSAGGPHEQYF | TGTGCCAGCAGCTCCGCGGGGGGGCCCCACGAGCAGTACTTC
- | TRBJ2-1 | TRBV7-7 | - | CASSYDREDEQFF | TGTGCTAGCAGCTACGACAGGGAGGATGAGCAGTTCTTC
- | TRBJ1-2 | TRBV18 | - | CASSSDRGHGYTF | TGTGCCAGCTCATCCGACAGAGGACATGGCTACACCTTC
- | TRBJ2-7 | TRBV5-4 | - | CASSPTGATYEQYF | TGTGCCAGCAGCCCAACAGGCGCCACCTACGAGCAGTACTTC
- | TRBJ1-2 | TRBV6-5 | - | CASSGSYGYTF | TGTGCCAGCAGTGGCTCATATGGCTACACCTTC
- | TRBJ2-2 | TRBV5-4 | TRBD1 | CASSLPGQGFFRELFF | TGTGCCAGCAGCTTGCCGGGACAGGGGTTTTTCCGGGAGCTGTTTTTT
- | TRBJ1-3 | TRBV9 | - | CASSVAGRDSGNTIYF | TGTGCCAGCAGCGTAGCTGGGAGGGACTCTGGAAACACCATATATTTT
- | TRBJ2-6 | TRBV6-5 | - | CASSSTRWANVLTF | TGTGCCAGCAGTTCAACGCGTTGGGCCAACGTCCTGACTTTC
- | TRBJ1-1 | TRBV18 | TRBD1 | CASSNLDRGDTEAFF | TGTGCCAGCTCAAACTTGGACAGGGGGGACACTGAAGCTTTCTTT
once | TRBJ2-1 | TRBV7-7 | TRBD2 | CASSLGRDSYNEQFF | TGTGCTAGCAGCTTAGGGAGGGACTCCTACAATGAGCAGTTCTTC